The entry that follows covers one T cell receptor beta chain sequence. The data derive from a study of shared clonotypes between healthy human individuals. Original handling: For the immunoSEQ data, sequences were junction-only without quality scores, so filtering differed. Data came from immunoSEQ multiplex PCR; TCRdb stores just in-frame clones and leaves some out. V and J calls and clone size are given by that table; D and trimming were obtained from the DNA. The table has roughly 2,500,000 clones, approximately 94% seen once; the top ten hold 0.36%. The CDR3 length is 16 residues. CDR1 and CDR2 from the germline V gene are SGHRS and YFSETQ. V dropped 4 bases and J dropped 4 bases, with 19 bases sitting between them.

The sequence was collected from a man between 18 and 29 years old in good health. Some clones in this sample may be carry-over from other donors' samples. The specimen sequenced was naive CD4+ T cells from PBMCs. Subset reported: CD45RA+ positively selected. The chain combines TRBV5-1 with TRBJ2-3, with D possibly being TRBD1 or TRBD2 (5 bases each). CDR3 coding DNA: TGCGCCAGCAGCCCACGGCCGGGACCAGGCCCAGATACGCAGTATTTT. It translates to CASSPRPGPGPDTQYF.